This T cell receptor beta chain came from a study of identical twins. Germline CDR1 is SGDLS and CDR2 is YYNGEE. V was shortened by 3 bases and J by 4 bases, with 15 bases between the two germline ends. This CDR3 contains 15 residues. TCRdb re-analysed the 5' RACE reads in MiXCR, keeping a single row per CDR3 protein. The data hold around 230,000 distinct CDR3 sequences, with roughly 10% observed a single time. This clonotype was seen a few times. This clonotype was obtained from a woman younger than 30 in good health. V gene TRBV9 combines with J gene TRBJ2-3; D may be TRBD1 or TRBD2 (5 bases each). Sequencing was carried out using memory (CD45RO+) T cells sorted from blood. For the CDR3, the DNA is TGTGCCAGCAGCGAAGAAAAGAGGGGCGCAGATACGCAGTATTTT. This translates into CASSEEKRGADTQYF.